What follows are 32 T cell receptor beta chains derived from one specimen sequenced in a study of T cell changes during pregnancy in multiple sclerosis. The repertoire was sequenced with immunoSEQ multiplex PCR; TCRdb's copy has only in-frame clones and lacks some. The sample carries 78,000 or so clones, about 90% recorded once. The sample here was peripheral blood, taken before pregnancy. These receptor sequences come from a female donor with multiple sclerosis, enrolled in a pregnancy study.

The J gene is TRBJ1-2, the V gene TRBV7-9, with D tentatively TRBD1 (6 bases). CDR3 size: 15 residues. Germline V gives CDR1 SEHNR, CDR2 FQNEAQ (reference sequence). Trimming stripped 4 bases from V and 0 bases from J, with 12 bases between. The CDR3 DNA reads TGTGCCAGCAGCTCCACAGGGATAGCTAACTATGGCTACACCTTC. Encoded protein: CASSSTGIANYGYTF.

The table lists this clone with a count of one. V usage is TRBV10-2 and J usage is TRBJ2-7, with 13 nucleotides matching TRBD2. Germline V CDR1 and CDR2: WSHSY, SAAADI. V lost 4 bases to trimming and J lost 3 bases; unmatched junction nucleotides: 12. The CDR3 is 18 residues long. This chain's CDR3 is CASSVKGVRTSGGYEQYF. The CDR3, as DNA: TGCGCCAGCAGTGTCAAGGGGGTCAGGACTAGCGGGGGCTACGAGCAGTACTTC.

V gene TRBV30 combines with J gene TRBJ2-4, with TRBD2 identical over 8 bases. The CDR3 is 14 residues long. Germline lookup yields CDR1 GTSNPN and CDR2 SVGIG (reference sequence). The V segment lost 3 bases and the J segment 6 bases; nucleotides outside the gene matches: 7. In nucleotides, the CDR3 is TGTGCCTGGAGAGGACCCGGGGGGGGAAACATTCAGTACTTC. Its protein product is CAWRGPGGGNIQYF.

This clone was counted a single time. The rearrangement uses TRBV5-1 and TRBJ1-5; 10 positions match TRBD1. This CDR3 region has 15 residues. Unmatched junction bases numbered 2, after V lost 2 bases and J lost 3 bases. Germline CDR1 and CDR2: SGHRS and YFSETQ. The CDR3 DNA reads as TGCGCCAGCAGCTTAGGGACAGGGGACAATCAGCCCCAGCATTTT. Translation gives CASSLGTGDNQPQHF.

The chain recombines TRBV5-1 with TRBJ1-1; D is unclear. Germline V gene data show CDR1 as SGHRS and CDR2 as YFSETQ. This CDR3 comprises 14 residues. V was shortened by 5 bases and J by 5 bases, with 16 bases between the two germline ends. The CDR3 DNA sequence: TGCGCCAGCAGTATAGACACCTTTGAAACTGAAGCTTTCTTT. This encodes CASSIDTFETEAFF.

The gene calls are TRBV5-1 and TRBJ1-2; no reliable D call. CDR3 size: 14 residues. Looked up from germline, CDR1 is SGHRS and CDR2 is YFSETQ. V lost 5 bases to trimming and J lost 4 bases, with 15 bases between them. This CDR3 is CASSPLDATYGYTF. As DNA, the CDR3 is TGCGCCAGCAGTCCGCTCGATGCTACCTATGGCTACACCTTC. The full variable domain, with the rest looked up from reference TRBV5-1 and TRBJ1-2, is KAGVTQTPRYLIKTRGQQVTLSCSPISGHRSVSWYQQTPGQGLQFLFEYFSETQRNKGNFPGRFSGRQFSNSRSEMNVSTLELGDSALYLCASSPLDATYGYTFGSGTRLTVV.

The genes are TRBV5-6 and TRBJ2-7, with 11 bases aligning to TRBD1. The germline CDR1 and CDR2 sequences are SGHDT and YYEEEE. This CDR3 contains 15 residues. The junction had 5 bases not matched to a gene; V was cut back by 4 bases and J by 2 bases. The chain's CDR3 is CASSPGTGGPYEQYF. The DNA for the CDR3 is TGTGCCAGCAGCCCGGGGACAGGGGGACCCTACGAGCAGTACTTC.

This clone appeared a single time. The genes are TRBV18 and TRBJ1-4, with 9 bases that match TRBD1. Trimming at V came to 0 bases and at J to 5 bases, leaving 1 base not matched to a gene. Per germline, CDR1 KGHSH and CDR2 LQKENI. CDR3 length equals 15 residues. The CDR3 region has the DNA TGTGCCAGCTCACCACCGGGACAGGGAAATGAAAAACTGTTTTTT. It specifies CASSPPGQGNEKLFF. The full variable domain, rest sourced from reference TRBV18 and TRBJ1-4, is NAGVMQNPRHLVRRRGQEARLRCSPMKGHSHVYWYRQLPEEGLKFMVYLQKENIIDESGMPKERFSAEFPKEGPSILRIQQVVRGDSAAYFCASSPPGQGNEKLFFGSGTQLSVL.

This clone was seen once. The chain uses TRBV6-5 and TRBJ1-5; D gene uncertain. The germline V gene has CDR1 MNHEY and CDR2 SVGAGI. The CDR3 runs 14 residues. V was trimmed by 6 bases and J by 1 base, leaving 10 bases between them. Here the CDR3 reads CASSYQKSNQPQHF. The DNA for the CDR3 is TGTGCCAGCAGCTACCAGAAGAGCAATCAGCCCCAGCATTTT.

The count of this clone is one. The rearrangement links TRBV6-1 to TRBJ2-3, with a possible D match to TRBD2 (5 bases). V shed 2 bases and J shed 2 bases, with 17 bases lying between them. Germline CDR1 MNHNS, CDR2 SASEGT. This CDR3 spans 17 amino acids. The CDR3 DNA reads as TGTGCCAGCAGTGAAAAGCAAGGAGGTCCCTCCACAGATACGCAGTATTTT. Residues: CASSEKQGGPSTDTQYF.

The chain combines TRBV7-3 with TRBJ2-7, with 7 bases identical to TRBD1. The CDR3 spans 13 residues. Germline CDR1 SGHTA, CDR2 FQGTGA. V lost 5 bases and J lost 2; bases outside the gene matches: 3. CDR3 in amino acids: CASSLDRAYEQYF. CDR3 coding DNA: TGTGCCAGCAGCCTAGACAGGGCCTACGAGCAGTACTTC.

This clone has only one observation. The chain links TRBV6-5 to TRBJ2-5; TRBD1 is a possible D gene (6 bases). Looked up from germline, CDR1 is MNHEY and CDR2 is SVGAGI. This CDR3 contains 15 residues. V lost 6 bases, J lost 5 bases, and 19 bases lay in between. The CDR3 protein is CASSLTRGGRETQYF. CDR3 DNA: TGTGCCAGCAGCCTGACCCGTGGGGGCAGGGAGACCCAGTACTTC.

The V gene is TRBV5-1, the J gene TRBJ1-1; D not resolved. The germline V gene encodes CDR1 SGHRS and CDR2 YFSETQ. Deletions cut 7 bases from V and 1 base from J, with 11 bases between. The CDR3 is 13 amino acids. The CDR3 coding sequence is TGCGCCAGCGGGCGGGGAGGGAACACTGAAGCTTTCTTT. It translates to CASGRGGNTEAFF.

This clone has more than one count but fewer than ten. This rearrangement joins TRBV20-1 to TRBJ2-1; D not resolved. The germline V gene encodes CDR1 DFQATT and CDR2 SNEGSKA (reference sequence). This CDR3 has 11 residues. The V end was cut by 6 bases, the J end by 5 bases, with 8 bases between. CDR3 bases: TGCAGTGCCCCCCGGGACAATGAGCAGTTCTTC. Translation gives CSAPRDNEQFF.

The chain joins TRBV2 to TRBJ2-3; TRBD1 matches 9 bases. CDR1 and CDR2 (germline): SNHLY, FYNNEI. Germline trimming cut 8 bases from V and 5 bases from J; bases unmatched to any gene: 8. This CDR3 spans 14 amino acids. CDR3 amino acids: CASGNRGQGDTQYF. The CDR3 bases are TGTGCCAGCGGGAACAGGGGGCAAGGAGATACGCAGTATTTT.

V usage is TRBV29-1 and J usage is TRBJ1-2; D is undetermined. Trimming cost V 7 bases and J 4 bases, with 13 bases left between them. This CDR3 contains 12 residues. The V gene's germline CDR1 is SQVTM and CDR2 ANQGSEA. CDR3 DNA: TGCAGCGCCGCGGGGTCGCTCTATGGCTACACCTTC. This translates into CSAAGSLYGYTF.

This clone was seen once. The J gene is TRBJ1-5, the V gene TRBV5-6; D gene unclear. This CDR3 has 13 residues. Germline values: CDR1 SGHDT, CDR2 YYEEEE. Trimming left V 2 bases short and J 5 bases short, with 8 bases between. The CDR3 nucleotides read TGTGCCAGCAGCTTACAGTTATATCAGCCCCAGCATTTT. Translating gives CASSLQLYQPQHF.

CDR3 coding DNA: TGTGCCAGCAGTGAAGGTACGCAGGGTCGCAATCAGCCCCAGCATTTT. This codes for CASSEGTQGRNQPQHF. This chain joins TRBV6-1 and TRBJ1-5, with D possibly matching TRBD1 (5 bases). Trimming removed 1 base from V and 2 bases from J, with 12 bases in between. Germline CDR1 is MNHNS and CDR2 is SASEGT. This CDR3 is 16 amino acids long.

The genes are TRBV6-6 and TRBJ2-5; TRBD2 is a possible D gene (6 bases). Germline V CDR1 and CDR2: MNHNY, SVGAGI (reference sequence). This CDR3 spans 15 amino acids. Trimming stripped 8 bases from V and 4 bases from J, with 20 bases between. CDR3 sequence (DNA): TGTGCCAGCCGTTGGGTGCGGGGCTTGAGAGAGACCCAGTACTTC. It yields the protein CASRWVRGLRETQYF.

This chain uses TRBV7-9 with TRBJ1-4; D might be TRBD1 (6 bases). The ends were cut back, 5 bases at V and 2 bases at J, with 9 bases in the middle. Per germline, CDR1 SEHNR and CDR2 FQNEAQ (reference sequence). The CDR3 spans 14 residues. DNA of the CDR3: TGTGCCAGCAGCCACGGACAGACTAATGAAAAACTGTTTTTT. It codes for CASSHGQTNEKLFF.

This clone is a singleton in its sample. V and J are TRBV20-1 and TRBJ2-1; D may be TRBD2 (6 bases). Trimming cost V 5 bases and J 7 bases, with 9 bases left between them. This CDR3 comprises 11 residues. The germline gives CDR1 DFQATT, CDR2 SNEGSKA (reference sequence). The CDR3 sequence is CSAAAGNEQFF. The CDR3, as DNA: TGCAGTGCTGCTGCGGGGAATGAGCAGTTCTTC.

This chain connects TRBV11-2 to TRBJ1-4, with 10 positions matching TRBD1. Germline values: CDR1 SGHAT, CDR2 FQNNGV. The CDR3 is made up of 16 amino acids. V lost 5 bases and J lost 6; bases outside the gene matches: 9. CDR3 amino acids: CASSPATGTGDEKLFF. CDR3 nucleotides: TGTGCCAGCAGCCCAGCTACCGGGACAGGGGATGAAAAACTGTTTTTT.

The genes are TRBV19 and TRBJ2-3; 9 bases fit TRBD1. The length of the CDR3 is 16 residues. V lost 5 bases, J lost 4 bases, and 10 bases stayed unmatched. Germline values: CDR1 LNHDA, CDR2 SQIVND (reference sequence). CDR3 nucleotide sequence: TGTGCCAGTAGTCCTCTCGTGGACAGGGGTCCAGATACGCAGTATTTT. This translates into CASSPLVDRGPDTQYF.

This chain links TRBV6-1 with TRBJ2-5, with a possible D match to TRBD1 (6 bases). The CDR3 has 14 residues. V lost 8 bases and J 0 bases, leaving 13 bases between the germline ends. Per the germline V gene, CDR1 is MNHNS and CDR2 is SASEGT. The DNA of the CDR3 is TGTGCCAGCCGCCAGGGGCAGTACCAAGAGACCCAGTACTTC. This translates into CASRQGQYQETQYF.

This chain uses TRBV1 with TRBJ2-3; the table's D gene call, TRBD2, was not cross checked with the DNA. TRBV1 is annotated as a pseudogene. CDR3 length equals 8 residues. CDR3 sequence reads: CTSLSRYF. The CDR3 DNA follows: TGCACCAGCCTCTCGCGGTATTTT.

CDR3 region: CASSQGNFSPLRSRGAQYF. CDR3 coding DNA: TGTGCCAGCAGCCAAGGCAATTTCTCCCCCTTGAGGAGTCGGGGGGCCCAGTACTTC. The V and J genes are TRBV14 and TRBJ2-5; 7 bases agree with TRBD2. The V gene's germline CDR1 is SGHDN and CDR2 FVKESK. This CDR3 region has 19 residues. Unmatched junction bases numbered 23, after V lost 1 base and J lost 9 bases.

This chain connects TRBV4-1 to TRBJ2-4; 13 nucleotides agree with TRBD2. Germline loops: CDR1 MGHRA, CDR2 YSYEKL. This CDR3 spans 22 amino acids. With V trimmed by 1 base and J by 0 bases, 15 bases remained unmatched. Here the CDR3 reads CASSQVGTSGGANGGAKNIQYF. Written as DNA, the CDR3 is TGCGCCAGCAGCCAAGTAGGAACTAGCGGGGGGGCAAATGGAGGAGCCAAAAACATTCAGTACTTC.

The CDR3 DNA sequence: TGTGCCAGCAGCCAACTAGCGGGGGGCTTCGAAGAGACCCAGTACTTC. It translates to CASSQLAGGFEETQYF. The chain is built from TRBV4-2 and TRBJ2-5; 11 bases fit TRBD2. This CDR3 is built from 16 residues. Per germline, CDR1 LGHNA and CDR2 YNFKEQ. V trimming: 2 bases; J trimming: 3 bases; junction bases outside the gene matches: 5.

This chain uses TRBV6-5 with TRBJ1-2, with TRBD1 as a possible D gene (6 bases). The V end lost 5 bases, the J end lost 0 bases, and 10 bases lay between the germline ends. This CDR3 has 14 residues. Per germline, CDR1 MNHEY and CDR2 SVGAGI. The CDR3 DNA reads TGTGCCAGCAGTCCCGGACAGACTAACTATGGCTACACCTTC. It yields the protein CASSPGQTNYGYTF.

The rearrangement links TRBV11-1 to TRBJ1-2; maybe TRBD1 (6 bases). The CDR3 has 14 amino acids. Germline V gene data show CDR1 as SGHAT and CDR2 as FQDESV (reference sequence). The V end was cut by 5 bases, the J end by 3 bases, with 13 bases between. CDR3 DNA sequence: TGTGCCAGCAGCCCAGGGGTGAAAGACTATGGCTACACCTTC. This codes for CASSPGVKDYGYTF. The whole variable domain, remainder taken from reference TRBV11-1 and TRBJ1-2, is EAEVAQSPRYKITEKSQAVAFWCDPISGHATLYWYRQILGQGPELLVQFQDESVVDDSQLPKDRFSAERLKGVDSTLKIQPAELGDSAMYLCASSPGVKDYGYTFGSGTRLTVV.

The CDR3 DNA reads as TGTGCCAGCTCACCGACGACAGGAGGCGATTCACCCCTCCACTTT. It codes for CASSPTTGGDSPLHF. V is TRBV18 and J is TRBJ1-6, with a possible D match to TRBD1 (6 bases). The germline V gene encodes CDR1 KGHSH and CDR2 LQKENI. The germline V and J ends were trimmed by 3 bases and 8 bases, with 14 bases remaining between them. This CDR3 has 15 residues.

This chain joins TRBV4-1 and TRBJ2-4; a weak D match, TRBD1 (6 bases). The ends were cut back, 6 bases at V and 1 base at J, with 28 bases in the middle. From germline, CDR1 is MGHRA and CDR2 YSYEKL. The CDR3 totals 20 residues. The CDR3 region is CASRPSQEVGGARAKNIQYF. The CDR3 nucleotides read TGCGCCAGCAGGCCCTCCCAAGAAGTTGGGGGCGCGAGGGCCAAAAACATTCAGTACTTC.